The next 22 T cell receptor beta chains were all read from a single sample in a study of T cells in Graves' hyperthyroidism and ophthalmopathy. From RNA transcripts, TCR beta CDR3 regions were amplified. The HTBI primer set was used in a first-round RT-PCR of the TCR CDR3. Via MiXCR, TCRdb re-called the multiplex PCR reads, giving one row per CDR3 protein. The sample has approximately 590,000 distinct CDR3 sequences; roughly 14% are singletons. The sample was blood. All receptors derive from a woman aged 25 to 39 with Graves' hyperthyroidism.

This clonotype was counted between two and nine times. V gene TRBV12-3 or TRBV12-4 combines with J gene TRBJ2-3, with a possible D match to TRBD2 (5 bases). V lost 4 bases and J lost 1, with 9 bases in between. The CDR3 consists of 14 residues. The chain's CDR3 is CASSSLGGTDTQYF. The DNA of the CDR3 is TGTGCCAGCAGTTCCTTGGGAGGCACAGATACGCAGTATTTT.

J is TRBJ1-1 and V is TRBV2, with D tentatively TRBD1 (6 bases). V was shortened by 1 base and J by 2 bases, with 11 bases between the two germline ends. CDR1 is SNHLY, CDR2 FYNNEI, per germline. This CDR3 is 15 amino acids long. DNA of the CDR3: TGTGCCAGCAGTGAAGTGGGACACGTAAACACTGAAGCTTTCTTT. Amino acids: CASSEVGHVNTEAFF.

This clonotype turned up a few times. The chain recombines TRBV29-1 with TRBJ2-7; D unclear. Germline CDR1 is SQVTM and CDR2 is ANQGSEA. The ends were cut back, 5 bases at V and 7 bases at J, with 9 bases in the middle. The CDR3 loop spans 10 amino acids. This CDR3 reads CSVLVREQYF. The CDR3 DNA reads TGCAGCGTTCTGGTCCGAGAGCAGTACTTC.

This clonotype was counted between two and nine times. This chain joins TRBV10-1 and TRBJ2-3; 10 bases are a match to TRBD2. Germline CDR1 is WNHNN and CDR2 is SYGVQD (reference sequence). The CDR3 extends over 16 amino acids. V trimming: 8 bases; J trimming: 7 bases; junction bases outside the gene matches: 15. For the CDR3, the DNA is TGCGCCAGCCAGGGGGATCTAGCGGGAGAGGTGAATACGCAGTATTTT. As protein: CASQGDLAGEVNTQYF.

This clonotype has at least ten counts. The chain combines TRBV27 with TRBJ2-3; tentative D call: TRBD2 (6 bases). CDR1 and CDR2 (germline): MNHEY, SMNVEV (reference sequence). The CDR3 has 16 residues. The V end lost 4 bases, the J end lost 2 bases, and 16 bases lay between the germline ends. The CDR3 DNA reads TGTGCCAGCAGTTCCCGACTAGTAAGAACCACAGATACGCAGTATTTT. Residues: CASSSRLVRTTDTQYF.

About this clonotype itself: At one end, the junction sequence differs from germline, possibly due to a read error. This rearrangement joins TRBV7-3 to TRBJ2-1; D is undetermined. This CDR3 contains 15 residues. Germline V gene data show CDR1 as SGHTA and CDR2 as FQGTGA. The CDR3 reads CASSLWVGADNDQFF. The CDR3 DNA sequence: TGTGCCAGCAGCTTATGGGTCGGAGCTGACAATGATCAGTTCTTC.

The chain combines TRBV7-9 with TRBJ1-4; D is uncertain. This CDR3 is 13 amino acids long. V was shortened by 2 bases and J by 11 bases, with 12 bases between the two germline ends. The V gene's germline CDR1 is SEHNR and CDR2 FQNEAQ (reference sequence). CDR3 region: CASSLTLKGKLFF. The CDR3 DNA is TGTGCCAGCAGCTTAACATTGAAGGGTAAACTGTTTTTT.

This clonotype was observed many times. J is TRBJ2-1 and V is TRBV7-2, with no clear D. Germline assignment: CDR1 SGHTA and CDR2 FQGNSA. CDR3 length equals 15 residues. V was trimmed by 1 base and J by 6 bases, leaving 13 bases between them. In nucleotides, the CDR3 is TGTGCCAGCAGCTTAGACACCCGAAAGGGCAATGAGCAGTTCTTC. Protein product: CASSLDTRKGNEQFF.

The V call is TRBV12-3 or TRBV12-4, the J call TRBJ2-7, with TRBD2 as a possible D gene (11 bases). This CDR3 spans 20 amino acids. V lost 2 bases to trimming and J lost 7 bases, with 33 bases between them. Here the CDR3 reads CASSLRTGGASGRSYLEQYF. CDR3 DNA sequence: TGTGCCAGCAGTTTAAGGACAGGGGGGGCTAGCGGGAGGTCCTACTTGGAGCAGTACTTC.

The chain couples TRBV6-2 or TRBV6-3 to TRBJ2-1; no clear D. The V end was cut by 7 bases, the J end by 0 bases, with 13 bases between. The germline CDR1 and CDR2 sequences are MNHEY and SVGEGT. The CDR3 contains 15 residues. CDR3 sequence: CASMQVTSSYNEQFF. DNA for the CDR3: TGTGCCAGCATGCAGGTGACGAGCTCCTACAATGAGCAGTTCTTC.

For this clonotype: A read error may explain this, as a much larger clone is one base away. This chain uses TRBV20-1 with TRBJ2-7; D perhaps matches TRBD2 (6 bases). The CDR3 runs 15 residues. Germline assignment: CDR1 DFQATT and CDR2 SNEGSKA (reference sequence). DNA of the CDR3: TGCAGTGCTAGCCGCGGGGACGGGAGCTCCTGCGAGCAGTACTTC. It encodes CSASRGDGSSCEQYF.

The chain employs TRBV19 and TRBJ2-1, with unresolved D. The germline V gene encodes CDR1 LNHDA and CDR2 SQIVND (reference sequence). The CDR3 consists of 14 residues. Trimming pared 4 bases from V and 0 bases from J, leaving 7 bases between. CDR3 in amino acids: CASSNPYSYNEQFF. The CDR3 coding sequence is TGTGCCAGTAGTAACCCATACTCCTACAATGAGCAGTTCTTC.

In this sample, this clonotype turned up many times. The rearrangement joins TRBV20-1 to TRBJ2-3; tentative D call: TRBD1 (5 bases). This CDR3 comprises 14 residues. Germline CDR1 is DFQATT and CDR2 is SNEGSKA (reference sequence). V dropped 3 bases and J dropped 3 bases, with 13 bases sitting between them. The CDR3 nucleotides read TGCAGTGCTAGCATCACCTACAGGACAGATACGCAGTATTTT. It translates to CSASITYRTDTQYF.

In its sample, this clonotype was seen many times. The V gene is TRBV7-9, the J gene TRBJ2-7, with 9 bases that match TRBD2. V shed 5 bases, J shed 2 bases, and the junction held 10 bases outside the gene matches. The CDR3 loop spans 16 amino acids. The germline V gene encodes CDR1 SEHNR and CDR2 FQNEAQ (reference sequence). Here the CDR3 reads CASSRVGIAGAYEQYF. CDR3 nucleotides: TGTGCCAGCAGCCGAGTTGGAATAGCGGGAGCCTACGAGCAGTACTTC.

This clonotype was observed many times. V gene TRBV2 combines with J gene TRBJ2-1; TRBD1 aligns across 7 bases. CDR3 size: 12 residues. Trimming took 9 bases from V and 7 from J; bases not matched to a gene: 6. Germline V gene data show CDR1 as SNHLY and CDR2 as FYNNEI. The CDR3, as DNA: TGTGCCAGAGCAGGGGGATGGAATGAGCAGTTCTTC. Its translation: CARAGGWNEQFF.

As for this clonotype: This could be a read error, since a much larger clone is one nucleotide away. CDR3 loop: CASSLRGPAGVGDIQYF. Here the CDR3 DNA reads TGTGCCAGCAGCCTAAGAGGACCAGCGGGAGTAGGCGACATTCAGTACTTC. The chain recombines TRBV11-1 with TRBJ2-4; 8 bases are shared with TRBD2. Per the germline V gene, CDR1 is SGHAT and CDR2 is FQDESV (reference sequence). The CDR3 totals 17 residues. Trimming cost V 5 bases and J 8 bases; bases outside gene matches: 17.

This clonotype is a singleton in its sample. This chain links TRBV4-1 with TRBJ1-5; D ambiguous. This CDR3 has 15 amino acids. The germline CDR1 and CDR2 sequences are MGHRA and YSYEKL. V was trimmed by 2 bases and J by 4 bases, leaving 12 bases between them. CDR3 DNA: TGCGCCAGCAGCCAACACGACCTCGAGAATCAGCCCCAGCATTTT. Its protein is CASSQHDLENQPQHF.

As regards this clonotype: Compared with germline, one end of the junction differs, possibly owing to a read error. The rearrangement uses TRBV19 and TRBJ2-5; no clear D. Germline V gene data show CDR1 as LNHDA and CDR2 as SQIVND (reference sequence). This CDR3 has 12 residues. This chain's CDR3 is CASSIAQGTQYF. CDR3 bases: TGTGCCAGTAGTATAGCCCAAGGGACCCAGTACTTC.

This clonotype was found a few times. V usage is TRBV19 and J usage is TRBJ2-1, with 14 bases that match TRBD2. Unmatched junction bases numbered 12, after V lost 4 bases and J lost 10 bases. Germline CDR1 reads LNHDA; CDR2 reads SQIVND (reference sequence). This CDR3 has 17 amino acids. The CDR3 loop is CASSKSPGLAGVSEQFF. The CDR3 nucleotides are TGTGCCAGTAGTAAGAGTCCGGGACTAGCGGGAGTCTCAGAGCAGTTCTTC.

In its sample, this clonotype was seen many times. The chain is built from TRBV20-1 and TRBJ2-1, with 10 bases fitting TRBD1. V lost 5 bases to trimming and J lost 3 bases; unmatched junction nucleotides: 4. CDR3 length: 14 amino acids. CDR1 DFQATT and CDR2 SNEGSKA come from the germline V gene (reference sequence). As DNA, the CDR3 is TGCAGTGCTTTCGGGACAGGGGACTACAATGAGCAGTTCTTC. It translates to CSAFGTGDYNEQFF.

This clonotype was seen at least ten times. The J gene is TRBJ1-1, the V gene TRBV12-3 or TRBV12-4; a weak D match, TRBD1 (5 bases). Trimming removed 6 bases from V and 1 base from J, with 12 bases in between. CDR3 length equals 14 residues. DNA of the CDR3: TGTGCCAGCAGGGCCGGCACAGGGAACACTGAAGCTTTCTTT. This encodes CASRAGTGNTEAFF.

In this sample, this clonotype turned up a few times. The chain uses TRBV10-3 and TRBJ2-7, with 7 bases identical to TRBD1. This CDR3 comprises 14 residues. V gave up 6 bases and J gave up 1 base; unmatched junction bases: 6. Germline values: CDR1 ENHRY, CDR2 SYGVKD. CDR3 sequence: CAIRTQGPSYEQYF. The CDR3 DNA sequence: TGTGCCATCAGAACACAGGGGCCATCCTACGAGCAGTACTTC.